The 22 T cell receptor beta chains below were found in one sample sequenced in a study of T-cell reconstitution after alpha-beta-depleted transplantation in children (dated by TCRdb to between 2015 and 2016). The treatment or condition tag for this specimen amounts to: allogeneic hematopoietic cell transplantation with graft depleted of TCRalphabeta T cells and CD19 B cells. Libraries were built with PCR. The instrument given in TCRdb is Illumina HiSeq 2500. TCR libraries were prepared with molecular barcoding, using unique molecular identifiers to normalize TCRbeta repertoire quantification. TCRdb reran the public reads through fastp at Q25 and MiXCR, keeping productive beta chains. Rows merge per CDR3 protein into single entries with the most common DNA and genes. Across this sample there are more than 85,000 distinct CDR3 sequences, with 7% to 8% seen only once. The ten largest account for about 17% of the sample.

Material: PBMCs, obtained before TCRalphabeta/CD19-depleted stem cell transplant. These receptors were taken from a boy aged 2 to 10 with acute lymphoblastic leukemia, due to receive a stem cell transplant.

This chain uses TRBV20-1 with TRBJ2-7; perhaps TRBD1 as D (5 bases). Germline V gene data show CDR1 as DFQATT and CDR2 as SNEGSKA (reference sequence). The V gene lost 3 bases and the J gene lost 3 bases, with 9 bases spanning the gap. The CDR3 has 12 residues. CDR3 in amino acids: CSASTGGYEQYF. DNA for the CDR3: TGCAGTGCTAGCACAGGTGGCTACGAGCAGTACTTC.

This clonotype was picked up many times. The J gene is TRBJ1-5, the V gene TRBV7-6; weak D call: TRBD1 (5 bases). Germline V gene data show CDR1 as SGHVS and CDR2 as FNYEAQ. V was cut by 5 bases and J by 7 bases, with 24 bases left in between. CDR3 length equals 17 residues. The DNA for the CDR3 is TGTGCCAGCAGCCCGCAGCATAGGGGCCCCCTGGGACAGCCCCAGCATTTT. Translating it yields CASSPQHRGPLGQPQHF.

This clonotype was detected a few times. This sequence joins TRBV20-1 and TRBJ2-2; 14 bases are shared with TRBD2. This CDR3 spans 17 amino acids. CDR1 is DFQATT, CDR2 SNEGSKA, per germline (reference sequence). Trimming at V came to 4 bases and at J to 7 bases, leaving 11 bases not matched to a gene. In DNA, the CDR3 is TGCAGTGCTAAGGGACTAGCGGGGGCCGCTACAGACGGGGAGCTGTTTTTT. Translated, it gives CSAKGLAGAATDGELFF.

The sample holds a few counts of this clonotype. V is TRBV5-1 and J is TRBJ2-7; possibly TRBD1 or TRBD2 for D (6 bases each). Germline CDR1 reads SGHRS; CDR2 reads YFSETQ. V gave up 1 base and J gave up 4 bases, with 12 bases separating them. The CDR3 sequence is 14 residues long. In DNA form, the CDR3 reads TGCGCCAGCAGCTTGTTAGGGGGGATTTACGAGCAGTACTTC. Protein sequence: CASSLLGGIYEQYF.

This clonotype has a count of ten or more. The V and J genes are TRBV20-1 and TRBJ2-7; D perhaps matches TRBD1 (6 bases). V lost 0 bases to trimming and J lost 2 bases, with 17 bases between them. This CDR3 comprises 16 residues. Germline V gene sequence: CDR1 DFQATT, CDR2 SNEGSKA (reference sequence). The CDR3 sequence is CSARDGAGVGAYEQYF. CDR3 bases: TGCAGTGCTAGAGATGGGGCAGGGGTAGGGGCCTACGAGCAGTACTTC.

This clonotype was found a few times. The J gene is TRBJ2-1, the V gene TRBV7-9; weak D call: TRBD2 (6 bases). CDR1 is SEHNR and CDR2 is FQNEAQ in the germline V gene (reference sequence). Trimming shortened V by 5 bases and J by 0 bases, and 11 bases separated the two germline ends. This CDR3 region has 15 residues. The CDR3 reads CASSDGGASYNEQFF. As DNA, the CDR3 is TGTGCCAGCAGCGACGGGGGAGCCTCCTACAATGAGCAGTTCTTC.

Only a few counts were recorded for this clonotype. This sequence joins TRBV12-3 or TRBV12-4 and TRBJ1-1, with a tentative D call TRBD1 (5 bases). The CDR3 covers 15 residues. Trimming shortened V by 3 bases and J by 6 bases, and 17 bases separated the two germline ends. In DNA, the CDR3 is TGTGCCAGCAGTTTTGTGGGCGGGGGTAGGGCTGAAGCTTTCTTT. This sequence encodes CASSFVGGGRAEAFF.

The rearrangement uses TRBV6-1 and TRBJ2-7, with D tentatively TRBD1 (6 bases). CDR3 length: 13 residues. Germline V CDR1 and CDR2: MNHNS, SASEGT. V lost 6 bases and J 5 bases, leaving 14 bases between the germline ends. In nucleotides, the CDR3 is TGTGCCAGCAGCCGGGGACAATGGGACGAGCAGTACTTC. It translates to CASSRGQWDEQYF.

The gene calls are TRBV7-8 and TRBJ2-5, with D possibly being TRBD2 (6 bases). Germline CDR1 reads SGHVS; CDR2 reads FQNEAQ. The CDR3 is 12 residues long. The V gene lost 5 bases and the J gene lost 5 bases, with 9 bases spanning the gap. The DNA for the CDR3 is TGTGCCAGCAGCGCTCGGGGGGAGACCCAGTACTTC. This codes for CASSARGETQYF.

The chain joins TRBV4-1 to TRBJ2-1; D gene unclear. Germline-derived CDR1 and CDR2 are MGHRA and YSYEKL. This CDR3 has 12 residues. V lost 0 bases, J lost 10 bases, and 7 bases lay in between. DNA of the CDR3: TGCGCCAGCAGCCAAGATAGAATAGAGCAGTTCTTC. Encoded protein: CASSQDRIEQFF.

There are many counts of this clonotype. The V call is TRBV6-6, the J call TRBJ2-3; TRBD2 matches at 10 bases. Germline trimming cut 6 bases from V and 2 bases from J; bases unmatched to any gene: 2. CDR1 MNHNY and CDR2 SVGAGI come from the germline V gene (reference sequence). The CDR3 covers 14 residues. CDR3 coding DNA: TGTGCCAGCAGACTAGCGGGGTCCACAGATACGCAGTATTTT. The encoded protein is CASRLAGSTDTQYF.

This clonotype came up a few times. The chain uses TRBV4-3 and TRBJ1-4; no reliable D call. Trimming shortened V by 1 base and J by 8 bases, and 11 bases separated the two germline ends. This CDR3 comprises 14 residues. CDR1 is LGHNA and CDR2 is YSLEER in the germline V gene. CDR3 protein: CASSQGRGWEKLFF. The CDR3 coding sequence is TGCGCCAGCAGCCAAGGAAGAGGCTGGGAAAAACTGTTTTTT.

There are many counts of this clonotype. This chain connects TRBV4-2 to TRBJ1-5; the D is unclear. The CDR3 has 14 residues. Trimming took 0 bases from V and 5 from J, leaving 8 bases between them. The V gene's germline CDR1 is LGHNA and CDR2 YNFKEQ. CDR3 sequence reads: CASSQESGHQPQHF. In DNA form, the CDR3 reads TGTGCCAGCAGCCAAGAGTCAGGCCATCAGCCCCAGCATTTT.

This clonotype was counted many times. This chain links TRBV7-9 with TRBJ2-3, with 13 bases fitting TRBD2. This CDR3 comprises 17 residues. The V segment lost 5 bases and the J segment 3 bases; nucleotides outside the gene matches: 8. The germline CDR1 and CDR2 sequences are SEHNR and FQNEAQ (reference sequence). CDR3 in DNA: TGTGCCAGCAGCGCCGGACTAGCGGGGGCCCTGACAGATACGCAGTATTTT. Translated, it gives CASSAGLAGALTDTQYF. Together with reference TRBV7-9 and TRBJ2-3, the CDR3 gives the full variable domain: DTGVSQNPRHKITKRGQNVTFRCDPISEHNRLYWYRQTLGQGPEFLTYFQNEAQLEKSRLLSDRFSAERPKGSFSTLEIQRTEQGDSAMYLCASSAGLAGALTDTQYFGPGTRLTVL.

Many counts were recorded for this clonotype. The genes are TRBV7-9 and TRBJ1-1, with D hard to call. V lost 1 base and J lost 5, with 11 bases in between. The CDR3 is 14 residues long. Germline V CDR1 and CDR2: SEHNR, FQNEAQ (reference sequence). CDR3 sequence: CASSLEGGATEAFF. The CDR3 region has the DNA TGTGCCAGCAGCTTAGAGGGTGGCGCGACTGAAGCTTTCTTT.

This clonotype has ten or more counts. The chain carries TRBV29-1 and TRBJ2-3; D unclear. CDR3 size: 12 residues. Germline CDR1 is SQVTM and CDR2 is ANQGSEA. Between the trimmed V and J ends, which lost 4 bases and 2 bases, there was a span of 7 bases. CDR3 loop: CSVGQNTDTQYF. The CDR3 nucleotides are TGCAGCGTTGGGCAGAACACAGATACGCAGTATTTT.

This clonotype was recorded a few times. This CDR3 is CSALWAGGDGYTF. The CDR3 DNA reads TGCAGTGCTCTCTGGGCAGGGGGCGACGGCTACACCTTC. The chain is built from TRBV20-1 and TRBJ1-2; 8 bases map to TRBD1. Losses at the gene ends were 5 bases for V and 8 bases for J; bases not matched to a gene: 10. The CDR3 sequence is 13 residues long. The germline V gene has CDR1 DFQATT and CDR2 SNEGSKA (reference sequence).

The chain has TRBV27 and TRBJ1-4; 8 positions agree with TRBD1. CDR3 length: 14 amino acids. V trimming: 7 bases; J trimming: 5 bases; junction bases outside the gene matches: 6. CDR1 and CDR2 (germline): MNHEY, SMNVEV (reference sequence). DNA for the CDR3: TGTGCCAGCACTTCAGGGGGCACCAATGAAAAACTGTTTTTT. This gives the protein CASTSGGTNEKLFF.

There are many counts of this clonotype. The rearrangement joins TRBV6-1 to TRBJ2-1; TRBD2 matches 9 bases. Looked up from germline, CDR1 is MNHNS and CDR2 is SASEGT. The J segment lost 7 bases and the V segment lost 3 bases, leaving 10 bases of the junction unmatched. The CDR3 contains 16 residues. The CDR3 loop reads CASSDTRGGRYNEQFF. The CDR3 DNA follows: TGTGCCAGCAGTGATACGCGGGGGGGCCGCTATAATGAGCAGTTCTTC.

The chain is built from TRBV9 and TRBJ2-7; TRBD2 matches 9 bases. J was trimmed by 3 bases and V by 3 bases; bases with no gene match: 4. The CDR3 totals 14 residues. Germline V lookup: CDR1 SGDLS, CDR2 YYNGEE. The CDR3 protein is CASSALAGSYEQYF. CDR3 in DNA: TGTGCCAGCAGCGCTCTAGCGGGGAGCTACGAGCAGTACTTC.

This clonotype showed up many times. The chain combines TRBV5-1 with TRBJ2-1, with 8 bases lining up with TRBD1. The germline CDR1 and CDR2 sequences are SGHRS and YFSETQ. The CDR3 has 14 amino acids. V gave up 7 bases and J gave up 5 bases; unmatched junction bases: 8. The CDR3 sequence is CASGTGQVDNEQFF. The CDR3, as DNA: TGCGCCAGCGGAACGGGACAGGTAGACAATGAGCAGTTCTTC.

This clonotype was detected a few times. This chain's CDR3 is CASSQGLSRTIYF. The DNA for the CDR3 is TGTGCCAGCAGCCAAGGCCTGTCCCGCACCATATATTTT. The chain couples TRBV3-1 to TRBJ1-3; D unresolved. Germline V gene data show CDR1 as LGHDT and CDR2 as YNNKEL (reference sequence). The CDR3 runs to 13 residues. Trimming took off 1 base at V and 9 bases at J, with 10 bases between the two ends.